Given below is one T cell receptor (beta chain) in context. From germline, CDR1 is MNHEY and CDR2 SMNVEV (reference sequence). Trimming cost V 2 bases and J 0 bases, with 11 bases left between them. The CDR3 covers 16 residues. This sample is part of a study of blood T cell repertoires in COVID-19. For the study at large: Specimens from acute and convalescent COVID-19 originated in the United States, Italy and Spain. Sources were T cells, B-cell-depleted T cells, or PBMCs; the material itself was cDNA or gDNA.

In the authors' workflow: Quantification of nucleated cells was approximated via reference gene primer amplification. Produced via immunoSEQ multiplex PCR; TCRdb's table is partial and in-frame only. V and J calls plus clone size are reproduced from that table; the DNA served to infer D and trimming. The data show about 70,000 clones, roughly 79% seen once. The sequenced material came from peripheral blood. The clonotype comes from an older woman with acute or convalescent COVID-19. V and J are TRBV27 and TRBJ2-1, with D possibly matching TRBD2 (5 bases). The CDR3 loop is CASSLLPADSYNEQFF. The CDR3 nucleotides read TGTGCCAGCAGTTTACTTCCAGCGGACTCCTACAATGAGCAGTTCTTC.